One and the same sample provided the 27 T cell receptor beta chains below, sequenced in a study of cytomegalovirus exposure and HLA in healthy donors. Sequenced by immunoSEQ multiplex PCR; TCRdb stores in-frame clones only, minus some. The sample holds about 58,000 clones; about nine tenths are singletons and the top ten take 0.8% to 1.2%. Sequenced material: PBMCs. Receptors originate from a man aged 18 to 30 in good health and CMV-seronegative.

V and J are TRBV25-1 and TRBJ1-5; tentatively, D is TRBD1 (6 bases). The CDR3 has 15 amino acids. Germline V gene lookup returns CDR1 MGHDK and CDR2 SYGVNS. V lost 2 bases and J 7 bases, leaving 15 bases between the germline ends. The CDR3, as DNA: TGTGCCAGCAGTGAAGGTAGTGGGGGCGGACAGCCCCAGCATTTT. Its translation: CASSEGSGGGQPQHF.

The V and J genes are TRBV19 and TRBJ2-3; D may be TRBD1 (6 bases). The CDR3 totals 15 residues. Germline V lookup: CDR1 LNHDA, CDR2 SQIVND (reference sequence). Trimming shortened V by 5 bases and J by 2 bases, and 14 bases separated the two germline ends. CDR3 sequence reads: CASSARTEYTDTQYF. Here the CDR3 DNA reads TGTGCCAGTAGTGCCCGGACAGAGTACACAGATACGCAGTATTTT.

This rearrangement joins TRBV7-9 to TRBJ1-2; D ambiguous. Trimming pared 3 bases from V and 4 bases from J, leaving 18 bases between. From germline, CDR1 is SEHNR and CDR2 FQNEAQ (reference sequence). CDR3 length equals 16 residues. As DNA, the CDR3 is TGTGCCAGCAGCTTTACAGAGGCAGGACTGTTCTATGGCTACACCTTC. It specifies CASSFTEAGLFYGYTF. Full variable domain (outside the CDR3, taken from reference TRBV7-9 and TRBJ1-2): DTGVSQNPRHKITKRGQNVTFRCDPISEHNRLYWYRQTLGQGPEFLTYFQNEAQLEKSRLLSDRFSAERPKGSFSTLEIQRTEQGDSAMYLCASSFTEAGLFYGYTFGSGTRLTVV.

V and J are TRBV27 and TRBJ2-7; the D gene is possibly TRBD1 (5 bases). This CDR3 comprises 13 residues. Germline V CDR1 and CDR2: MNHEY, SMNVEV (reference sequence). The V end lost 4 bases, the J end lost 2 bases, and 9 bases lay between the germline ends. The DNA of the CDR3 is TGTGCCAGCAGTTCCAAGGGGCCCTACGAGCAGTACTTC. It yields the protein CASSSKGPYEQYF.

The chain's CDR3 is CASSLGQTDTQYF. Here the CDR3 DNA reads TGTGCCAGCAGTTTAGGACAAACAGATACGCAGTATTTT. V and J are TRBV28 and TRBJ2-3, with D maybe TRBD1 (5 bases). CDR3 length: 13 residues. With 2 bases removed from V and 3 bases from J, the gap between germline ends came to 6 bases. Germline V gene data show CDR1 as MDHEN and CDR2 as SYDVKM.

This sequence joins TRBV19 and TRBJ2-3; 14 positions match TRBD2. The ends lost 5 bases at V and 6 bases at J; junction bases unmatched: 13. Per germline, CDR1 LNHDA and CDR2 SQIVND (reference sequence). The CDR3 consists of 18 residues. The CDR3 region is CASSPWRLAGGPNDTQYF. CDR3 in DNA: TGTGCCAGTAGTCCCTGGAGACTAGCGGGAGGGCCGAACGATACGCAGTATTTT. Full variable domain (rest looked up from reference TRBV19 and TRBJ2-3): DGGITQSPKYLFRKEGQNVTLSCEQNLNHDAMYWYRQDPGQGLRLIYYSQIVNDFQKGDIAEGYSVSREKKESFPLTVTSAQKNPTAFYLCASSPWRLAGGPNDTQYFGPGTRLTVL.

CDR3 protein: CASSLGTGSYEQYF. The CDR3 DNA sequence: TGTGCCAGCAGTTTAGGGACAGGCTCCTACGAGCAGTACTTC. The rearrangement links TRBV27 to TRBJ2-7, with 8 bases identical to TRBD1. Germline assignment: CDR1 MNHEY and CDR2 SMNVEV (reference sequence). After removal of 2 bases from V and 0 bases from J, the junction contained 0 bases not matched to a gene. The CDR3 contains 14 residues.

J is TRBJ2-7 and V is TRBV7-9, with 7 bases that match TRBD1. This CDR3 comprises 14 residues. The ends lost 5 bases at V and 1 base at J; junction bases unmatched: 5. The germline V gene encodes CDR1 SEHNR and CDR2 FQNEAQ (reference sequence). CDR3 bases: TGTGCCAGCAGCCAGGACAGGATATCCTACGAGCAGTACTTC. This sequence encodes CASSQDRISYEQYF. The full variable domain, rest sourced from reference TRBV7-9 and TRBJ2-7, is DTGVSQNPRHKITKRGQNVTFRCDPISEHNRLYWYRQTLGQGPEFLTYFQNEAQLEKSRLLSDRFSAERPKGSFSTLEIQRTEQGDSAMYLCASSQDRISYEQYFGPGTRLTVT.

The chain carries TRBV30 and TRBJ2-3; 8 nucleotides match TRBD2. The germline CDR1 and CDR2 sequences are GTSNPN and SVGIG (reference sequence). CDR3 length equals 15 residues. After removal of 0 bases from V and 6 bases from J, the junction contained 8 bases not matched to a gene. CDR3 amino acids: CAWSVLGTGGDTQYF. CDR3 nucleotides: TGTGCCTGGAGTGTTCTGGGGACGGGGGGGGATACGCAGTATTTT.

The gene calls are TRBV27 and TRBJ2-6; D gene uncertain. In germline, CDR1 is MNHEY, CDR2 SMNVEV (reference sequence). The length of the CDR3 is 18 residues. The V end was cut by 2 bases, the J end by 0 bases, with 14 bases between. The CDR3 here is CASSLVAGIPSGANVLTF. The DNA for the CDR3 is TGTGCCAGCAGTTTAGTGGCAGGAATCCCCTCTGGGGCCAACGTCCTGACTTTC.

The J gene is TRBJ2-1, the V gene TRBV5-1; TRBD1 matches at 11 bases. The CDR3 spans 17 residues. V shed 7 bases, J shed 2 bases, and the junction held 11 bases outside the gene matches. Germline assignment: CDR1 SGHRS and CDR2 YFSETQ. The CDR3 spells CASSYDGTGGTYNEQFF. CDR3 nucleotides: TGCGCCAGCTCCTACGACGGGACAGGGGGAACCTACAATGAGCAGTTCTTC. Full variable domain (missing parts from reference TRBV5-1 and TRBJ2-1): KAGVTQTPRYLIKTRGQQVTLSCSPISGHRSVSWYQQTPGQGLQFLFEYFSETQRNKGNFPGRFSGRQFSNSRSEMNVSTLELGDSALYLCASSYDGTGGTYNEQFFGPGTRLTVL.

The chain combines TRBV28 with TRBJ1-5; 8 bases agree with TRBD1. Trimming took 5 bases from V and 4 from J; bases not matched to a gene: 4. CDR3 length: 14 amino acids. CDR1 and CDR2 from the germline V gene are MDHEN and SYDVKM. CDR3 sequence reads: CASSPGGGNQPQHF. The DNA of the CDR3 is TGTGCCAGCAGTCCAGGGGGCGGAAATCAGCCCCAGCATTTT.

The V and J genes are TRBV4-2 and TRBJ2-7; 8 bases are shared with TRBD1. The CDR3 extends over 14 amino acids. Trimming at V came to 2 bases and at J to 8 bases, leaving 8 bases not matched to a gene. The germline CDR1 and CDR2 sequences are LGHNA and YNFKEQ. The CDR3 DNA reads TGTGCCAGCAGCCAACTATCGACAGGGGCCCAGCAGTACTTC. Its protein is CASSQLSTGAQQYF.

J is TRBJ2-2 and V is TRBV19, with D possibly TRBD1 on 6 matching bases. The CDR3 is 14 residues long. The V end was cut by 7 bases, the J end by 2 bases, with 11 bases between. Per germline, CDR1 LNHDA and CDR2 SQIVND (reference sequence). CDR3 nucleotides: TGTGCCAGTAATCGGGACATAAACACCGGGGAGCTGTTTTTT. The encoded protein is CASNRDINTGELFF.

The V call is TRBV28, the J call TRBJ1-5; 9 bases are a match to TRBD1. Germline V CDR1 and CDR2: MDHEN, SYDVKM. This CDR3 spans 16 amino acids. V shed 5 bases and J 1 base; nucleotides not matched to a gene: 6. The CDR3 DNA is TGTGCCAGCAGTCCGACAGGGGGTCGGAGCAATCAGCCCCAGCATTTT. Translated: CASSPTGGRSNQPQHF. Full variable domain (missing parts from reference TRBV28 and TRBJ1-5): DVKVTQSSRYLVKRTGEKVFLECVQDMDHENMFWYRQDPGLGLRLIYFSYDVKMKEKGDIPEGYSVSREKKERFSLILESASTNQTSMYLCASSPTGGRSNQPQHFGDGTRLSIL.

The chain carries TRBV7-8 and TRBJ2-5, with a tentative D call TRBD2 (6 bases). CDR1 and CDR2 (germline): SGHVS, FQNEAQ. This CDR3 has 16 amino acids. Deletions cut 0 bases from V and 6 bases from J, with 17 bases between. As DNA, the CDR3 is TGTGCCAGCAGCTTAGCCCGGAGGGGCAGGGCGCAGACCCAGTACTTC. It codes for CASSLARRGRAQTQYF.

The V and J genes are TRBV10-1 and TRBJ2-5; unclear D gene. V was clipped by 5 bases and J by 14 bases, with 9 bases between them. The CDR3 runs 9 residues. Germline V gene lookup returns CDR1 WNHNN and CDR2 SYGVQD (reference sequence). The CDR3 spells CASSPDKYF. The CDR3 DNA reads TGCGCCAGCAGTCCCGACAAATACTTC.

This chain links TRBV6-6 with TRBJ1-2; weak D call: TRBD1 (5 bases). V gave up 4 bases and J gave up 3 bases, with 9 bases separating them. Germline values: CDR1 MNHNY, CDR2 SVGAGI (reference sequence). The CDR3 consists of 13 residues. CDR3 DNA sequence: TGTGCCAGCAGTTCCGGGACTGACTATGGCTACACCTTC. Translation gives CASSSGTDYGYTF.

The chain links TRBV11-2 to TRBJ2-2; D ambiguous. The CDR3 spans 14 residues. Germline CDR1 is SGHAT and CDR2 is FQNNGV. Trimming took 5 bases from V and 0 from J, leaving 7 bases between them. The DNA for the CDR3 is TGTGCCAGCAGCCATACAACGAACACCGGGGAGCTGTTTTTT. It specifies CASSHTTNTGELFF. The whole variable domain, remainder taken from reference TRBV11-2 and TRBJ2-2, is EAGVAQSPRYKIIEKRQSVAFWCNPISGHATLYWYQQILGQGPKLLIQFQNNGVVDDSQLPKDRFSAERLKGVDSTLKIQPAKLEDSAVYLCASSHTTNTGELFFGEGSRLTVL.

CDR3 DNA: TGTGCCAGCAGTTCCTTAGCGGGAGTGGGAGAGACCCAGTACTTC. The encoded protein is CASSSLAGVGETQYF. The chain links TRBV28 to TRBJ2-5, with 9 nucleotides matching TRBD2. V shed 4 bases, J shed 4 bases, and the junction held 7 bases outside the gene matches. Germline V gives CDR1 MDHEN, CDR2 SYDVKM. This CDR3 has 15 amino acids.

This clone was recorded only once. The chain links TRBV14 to TRBJ1-1; TRBD1 matches 7 bases. CDR1 and CDR2 (germline): SGHDN, FVKESK. V was pared by 9 bases and J by 10 bases, with 14 bases of the junction left unmatched. This CDR3 comprises 13 residues. CDR3 loop: CASSRTGSGAAFF. The CDR3 coding sequence is TGTGCCAGTAGTCGGACAGGCTCAGGAGCAGCTTTCTTT.

The chain uses TRBV29-1 and TRBJ2-5, with 12 bases matching TRBD2. V lost 8 bases, J lost 5 bases, and 9 bases stayed unmatched. The length of the CDR3 is 14 residues. Germline V lookup: CDR1 SQVTM, CDR2 ANQGSEA. CDR3 in DNA: TGCAGCAGCTCCCCGACTAGCGGGAGTGAGACCCAGTACTTC. Protein product: CSSSPTSGSETQYF. Full variable domain (remainder filled in from reference TRBV29-1 and TRBJ2-5): SAVISQKPSRDICQRGTSLTIQCQVDSQVTMMFWYRQQPGQSLTLIATANQGSEATYESGFVIDKFPISRPNLTFSTLTVSNMSPEDSSIYLCSSSPTSGSETQYFGPGTRLLVL.

The sample holds one count of this clone. The chain joins TRBV30 to TRBJ2-2; 7 positions agree with TRBD1. The CDR3 contains 14 residues. From germline, CDR1 is GTSNPN and CDR2 SVGIG (reference sequence). Trimming cost V 3 bases and J 3 bases; bases outside gene matches: 4. CDR3 amino acids: CAWSDRAYTGELFF. The CDR3 coding sequence is TGTGCCTGGAGCGACAGGGCGTACACCGGGGAGCTGTTTTTT. Full variable domain (outside the CDR3, taken from reference TRBV30 and TRBJ2-2): SQTIHQWPATLVQPVGSPLSLECTVEGTSNPNLYWYRQAAGRGLQLLFYSVGIGQISSEVPQNLSASRPQDRQFILSSKKLLLSDSGFYLCAWSDRAYTGELFFGEGSRLTVL.

The chain couples TRBV7-9 to TRBJ2-1; 7 bases are shared with TRBD2. The CDR3 is 16 residues long. The J segment lost 8 bases and the V segment lost 6 bases, leaving 16 bases of the junction unmatched. Germline V CDR1 and CDR2: SEHNR, FQNEAQ (reference sequence). The CDR3 sequence is CASRFRGPGGLDEQFF. DNA of the CDR3: TGTGCCAGCAGATTCAGAGGCCCGGGGGGTTTGGATGAGCAGTTCTTC.

The rearrangement uses TRBV18 and TRBJ2-5, with 11 bases that match TRBD2. Germline CDR1 reads KGHSH; CDR2 reads LQKENI. There are 15 residues in the CDR3. The J segment lost 5 bases and the V segment lost 3 bases, leaving 5 bases of the junction unmatched. The CDR3 DNA sequence: TGTGCCAGCTCACCTAGCGGGAGGGCCGTGGAGACCCAGTACTTC. It encodes CASSPSGRAVETQYF.

This clone was recorded once. The chain recombines TRBV28 with TRBJ1-1; D gene uncertain. Deletions cut 4 bases from V and 1 base from J, with 10 bases between. CDR3 size: 14 residues. Germline assignment: CDR1 MDHEN and CDR2 SYDVKM. The CDR3 here is CASSSPQENTEAFF. The CDR3 DNA follows: TGTGCCAGCAGTTCGCCCCAGGAGAACACTGAAGCTTTCTTT. The whole variable domain, remainder taken from reference TRBV28 and TRBJ1-1, is DVKVTQSSRYLVKRTGEKVFLECVQDMDHENMFWYRQDPGLGLRLIYFSYDVKMKEKGDIPEGYSVSREKKERFSLILESASTNQTSMYLCASSSPQENTEAFFGQGTRLTVV.

V is TRBV20-1 and J is TRBJ1-1; D not certain. Germline-derived CDR1 and CDR2 are DFQATT and SNEGSKA (reference sequence). Deletions cut 7 bases from V and 11 bases from J, with 11 bases between. CDR3 length: 9 residues. The CDR3 nucleotides read TGCAGTGTGGGCCTGAAGGCTTTCTTT. Translation gives CSVGLKAFF.